Each of the 30 T cell receptor beta chains below was sequenced from the same sample in a study of blood T cell repertoires in COVID-19. Only in-frame clones appear in the TCRdb table, and some are missing; sequencing was by immunoSEQ multiplex PCR. The data contain 250,000 to 300,000 clones, about 91% of them singletons. Sample: peripheral blood. The receptors were gathered from a woman aged 60-70 years with acute or convalescent COVID-19.

The chain joins TRBV2 to TRBJ1-5, with 10 bases fitting TRBD1. CDR3 size: 15 residues. The V and J ends lost 4 bases and 3 bases, in that order; junction bases with no gene match: 3. CDR1 is SNHLY and CDR2 is FYNNEI in the germline V gene. CDR3 amino acids: CASSGGQGNNQPQHF. CDR3 in DNA: TGTGCCAGCAGTGGGGGACAGGGGAACAATCAGCCCCAGCATTTT.

The chain joins TRBV30 to TRBJ1-1; D ambiguous. This CDR3 comprises 13 residues. Germline V lookup: CDR1 GTSNPN, CDR2 SVGIG (reference sequence). Trimming stripped 1 base from V and 0 bases from J, with 6 bases between. The CDR3 spells CAWSGVMNTEAFF. The CDR3 coding sequence is TGTGCCTGGAGTGGTGTTATGAACACTGAAGCTTTCTTT.

The V and J genes are TRBV7-3 and TRBJ2-1; D unresolved. V lost 5 bases and J lost 0, with 11 bases in between. Germline assignment: CDR1 SGHTA and CDR2 FQGTGA. The CDR3 covers 15 residues. CDR3 coding DNA: TGTGCCAGCAGCCCCGAGGTAGGCTCCTACAATGAGCAGTTCTTC. This translates into CASSPEVGSYNEQFF.

This chain uses TRBV4-1 with TRBJ2-7; TRBD1 matches at 9 bases. V lost 3 bases and J lost 4; bases outside the gene matches: 10. This CDR3 is built from 16 residues. Germline-derived CDR1 and CDR2 are MGHRA and YSYEKL. The CDR3 region is CASSHPPGQGGYEQYF. CDR3 nucleotides: TGCGCCAGCAGCCATCCACCGGGACAGGGAGGGTACGAGCAGTACTTC.

This rearrangement joins TRBV5-1 to TRBJ1-1; possible D gene TRBD1, 6 bases. Germline V gives CDR1 SGHRS, CDR2 YFSETQ. The CDR3 is made up of 15 amino acids. Trimming shortened V by 4 bases and J by 1 base, and 14 bases separated the two germline ends. The CDR3 DNA follows: TGCGCCAGCAGCAGGTACAGGGACCAGAACACTGAAGCTTTCTTT. It translates to CASSRYRDQNTEAFF.

The chain carries TRBV19 and TRBJ2-3; TRBD2 matches 8 bases. Germline V gives CDR1 LNHDA, CDR2 SQIVND (reference sequence). CDR3 length: 17 residues. Trimming took 5 bases from V and 0 from J; bases not matched to a gene: 10. CDR3 in DNA: TGTGCCAGTAGTGCGGGTCGACTAGCGACTAGCACAGATACGCAGTATTTT. Translation: CASSAGRLATSTDTQYF.

The chain recombines TRBV6-6 with TRBJ1-2; D might be TRBD1 (6 bases). This CDR3 is built from 13 residues. The germline CDR1 and CDR2 sequences are MNHNY and SVGAGI (reference sequence). The V and J ends lost 7 bases and 1 base respectively, with 10 bases between them. Here the CDR3 reads CASIDRSNYGYTF. The CDR3 coding sequence is TGTGCCAGCATCGACAGGAGTAACTATGGCTACACCTTC.

The rearrangement uses TRBV19 and TRBJ1-2; D is uncertain. The CDR3 runs to 12 residues. CDR1 LNHDA and CDR2 SQIVND come from the germline V gene (reference sequence). Between the trimmed V and J ends, which lost 5 bases and 2 bases, there was a span of 6 bases. The CDR3, as DNA: TGTGCCAGTAGTCTCTTAAACTATGGCTACACCTTC. Its translation: CASSLLNYGYTF.

This chain uses TRBV28 with TRBJ2-2; the D gene is possibly TRBD2 (5 bases). Germline V lookup: CDR1 MDHEN, CDR2 SYDVKM. The CDR3 covers 16 residues. The V and J ends lost 3 bases and 2 bases respectively, with 13 bases between them. The CDR3 DNA sequence: TGTGCCAGCAGTTTCCCGGGATCGGCCAACACCGGGGAGCTGTTTTTT. Translation gives CASSFPGSANTGELFF.

This clone showed up just once. The chain combines TRBV5-1 with TRBJ2-7, with 11 bases that match TRBD1. The junction had 6 bases not matched to a gene; V was cut back by 5 bases and J by 5 bases. Germline values: CDR1 SGHRS, CDR2 YFSETQ. The CDR3 consists of 14 residues. The CDR3 region is CASRSDRGRNEQYF. CDR3 coding DNA: TGCGCCAGCAGGTCGGACAGGGGGCGGAACGAGCAGTACTTC.

The V gene is TRBV5-1, the J gene TRBJ1-4; D is possibly TRBD1 (5 bases). The CDR3 covers 15 residues. Trimming pared 4 bases from V and 7 bases from J, leaving 17 bases between. The germline V gene encodes CDR1 SGHRS and CDR2 YFSETQ. The CDR3 DNA is TGCGCCAGCAGCCGGCGGCCAGGGCCGAGTGAAAAACTGTTTTTT. It translates to CASSRRPGPSEKLFF.

This sequence joins TRBV19 and TRBJ2-7; 9 nucleotides match TRBD1. With V trimmed by 7 bases and J by 5 bases, 9 bases remained unmatched. The germline V gene encodes CDR1 LNHDA and CDR2 SQIVND (reference sequence). The CDR3 covers 14 residues. The DNA of the CDR3 is TGTGCCAGTACCTCGGGACAGGGAGGCCACGAGCAGTACTTC. Residues: CASTSGQGGHEQYF.

The chain links TRBV6-1 to TRBJ1-4; TRBD1 might be the D (5 bases). The CDR3 has 15 amino acids. Looked up from germline, CDR1 is MNHNS and CDR2 is SASEGT. V was clipped by 2 bases and J by 8 bases, with 15 bases between them. The CDR3 sequence: CASSELGAVGEKLFF. CDR3 DNA: TGTGCCAGCAGTGAACTAGGGGCAGTAGGGGAAAAACTGTTTTTT.

The chain has TRBV28 and TRBJ2-3; D is possibly TRBD1 (5 bases). The CDR3 spans 13 residues. CDR1 and CDR2 (germline): MDHEN, SYDVKM. Deletions cut 6 bases from V and 3 bases from J, with 10 bases between. The CDR3 DNA reads TGTGCCAGCAGGTTTCAGGGAACAGATACGCAGTATTTT. It translates to CASRFQGTDTQYF. Drawing the rest from reference TRBV28 and TRBJ2-3, the complete variable domain is DVKVTQSSRYLVKRTGEKVFLECVQDMDHENMFWYRQDPGLGLRLIYFSYDVKMKEKGDIPEGYSVSREKKERFSLILESASTNQTSMYLCASRFQGTDTQYFGPGTRLTVL.

With regard to this clone: Distinct nucleotide sequences in the sample also encode this CDR3. The J gene is TRBJ2-7, the V gene TRBV20-1; TRBD1 might be the D (5 bases). The CDR3 sequence is 11 residues long. Germline CDR1 is DFQATT and CDR2 is SNEGSKA (reference sequence). Between the trimmed V and J ends, which lost 2 bases and 5 bases, there was a span of 7 bases. The CDR3 DNA reads as TGCAGTGCTAGATCAGGGCACGAGCAGTACTTC. This translates into CSARSGHEQYF.

This sequence joins TRBV4-2 and TRBJ1-3, with TRBD1 as a possible D gene (6 bases). V lost 3 bases, J lost 6 bases, and 15 bases lay in between. Germline V lookup: CDR1 LGHNA, CDR2 YNFKEQ. The CDR3 has 15 amino acids. Here the CDR3 DNA reads TGTGCCAGCAGCCAGGCTACAGGGAGTGCAAACACCATATATTTT. Translated: CASSQATGSANTIYF.

This clone was seen a few times. This sequence joins TRBV28 and TRBJ1-5; 9 bases align to TRBD1. The CDR3 length is 14 residues. Germline CDR1 and CDR2: MDHEN and SYDVKM. V lost 3 bases to trimming and J lost 8 bases; unmatched junction nucleotides: 5. CDR3 sequence (DNA): TGTGCCAGCAGTTTCTTTAGGACAGGGGAGCCCCAGCATTTT. Its translation is CASSFFRTGEPQHF.

The chain uses TRBV28 and TRBJ1-1, with 9 bases lining up with TRBD1. The CDR3 consists of 14 residues. Germline lookup yields CDR1 MDHEN and CDR2 SYDVKM. J lost 11 bases, V lost 2 bases, and 9 bases had no gene match. The CDR3 here is CASSLPRTGDRAFF. The CDR3 coding sequence is TGTGCCAGCAGTTTACCCCGGACAGGGGACAGGGCTTTCTTT.

V is TRBV29-1 and J is TRBJ1-2; the match to TRBD1 covers 7 bases. V dropped 4 bases and J dropped 0; count of bases not matched to a gene: 5. Per germline, CDR1 SQVTM and CDR2 ANQGSEA. The CDR3 runs 14 residues. CDR3 protein: CSVALQGSNYGYTF. The CDR3 DNA reads as TGCAGCGTTGCTCTACAGGGGTCTAACTATGGCTACACCTTC.

This sequence joins TRBV2 and TRBJ1-5, with D tentatively TRBD1 (5 bases). With 4 bases removed from V and 4 bases from J, the gap between germline ends came to 14 bases. This CDR3 comprises 15 residues. The germline V gene has CDR1 SNHLY and CDR2 FYNNEI. The CDR3 protein is CASSADKGRNQPQHF. CDR3 coding DNA: TGTGCCAGCAGTGCGGACAAGGGGAGGAATCAGCCCCAGCATTTT.

CDR3 loop: CASSRAGGANEKLFF. The CDR3 DNA sequence: TGTGCCAGCAGTAGAGCAGGGGGCGCGAATGAAAAACTGTTTTTT. The chain has TRBV28 and TRBJ1-4, with TRBD1 matching over 8 bases. V lost 5 bases to trimming and J lost 5 bases; unmatched junction nucleotides: 7. Per the germline V gene, CDR1 is MDHEN and CDR2 is SYDVKM. The CDR3 runs to 15 residues.

V and J are TRBV19 and TRBJ2-7; 13 bases align to TRBD2. Trimming cost V 5 bases and J 5 bases; bases outside gene matches: 9. CDR1 is LNHDA, CDR2 SQIVND, per germline (reference sequence). This CDR3 spans 16 amino acids. In DNA form, the CDR3 reads TGTGCCAGTAGTCCCCCCACTAGCGGGAGGGGGCACGAGCAGTACTTC. Amino acids: CASSPPTSGRGHEQYF.

V and J are TRBV9 and TRBJ2-4; 7 bases are a match to TRBD1. V dropped 3 bases and J dropped 6; count of bases not matched to a gene: 15. CDR1 and CDR2 from the germline V gene are SGDLS and YYNGEE. The CDR3 loop spans 17 amino acids. CDR3 region: CASSALDGQEVGNIQYF. The CDR3 nucleotides are TGTGCCAGCAGCGCGCTAGACGGACAGGAAGTAGGAAACATTCAGTACTTC.

V gene TRBV6-4 combines with J gene TRBJ1-2; 8 bases fit TRBD1. In germline, CDR1 is MRHNA, CDR2 SNTAGT. Trimming removed 3 bases from V and 8 bases from J; junction bases left unmatched: 8. The CDR3 consists of 14 residues. The DNA of the CDR3 is TGTGCCAGCAGTGAGTCCCAGGGGGCGCGGGGCTACACCTTC. Translation gives CASSESQGARGYTF.

CDR3: CATSRDIPDTQYF. DNA for the CDR3: TGTGCCACCAGCAGAGATATCCCAGATACGCAGTATTTT. V is TRBV15 and J is TRBJ2-3; no reliable D call. Germline V lookup: CDR1 LNHNV, CDR2 YYDKDF (reference sequence). The CDR3 has 13 residues. V was trimmed by 0 bases and J by 4 bases, leaving 5 bases between them.

In this sample, this clone turned up once. The rearrangement uses TRBV21-1 and TRBJ2-5; the table's TRBD2 call for D was not verified on the DNA. TRBV21-1 is given as a pseudogene. The CDR3 loop spans 13 amino acids. CDR3 sequence: CASRAGGPETQYF. The CDR3 region has the DNA TGTGCCAGCAGGGCGGGAGGGCCGGAGACCCAGTACTTC.

The CDR3 reads CASSLGLAGNEQFF. The CDR3 coding sequence is TGCGCCAGCAGCTTAGGGCTAGCGGGCAATGAGCAGTTCTTC. The rearrangement joins TRBV5-1 to TRBJ2-1; 8 bases align to TRBD2. J lost 6 bases, V lost 2 bases, and 4 bases had no gene match. Germline lookup yields CDR1 SGHRS and CDR2 YFSETQ. The CDR3 has 14 residues.

V usage is TRBV7-8 and J usage is TRBJ2-5, with TRBD2 matching over 9 bases. The CDR3 length is 13 residues. Germline V gene sequence: CDR1 SGHVS, CDR2 FQNEAQ. Trimming removed 5 bases from V and 5 bases from J; junction bases left unmatched: 3. The CDR3 bases are TGTGCCAGCAGCGTTAGCGGGAGCGAGACCCAGTACTTC. Amino acid sequence: CASSVSGSETQYF.

The chain is built from TRBV7-3 and TRBJ2-1; 13 bases line up with TRBD2. This CDR3 comprises 16 residues. CDR1 and CDR2 from the germline V gene are SGHTA and FQGTGA. With 5 bases clipped from V and 5 bases from J, the junction kept 6 bases outside the gene matches. The CDR3 DNA follows: TGTGCCAGCAGCGGGTCGGGACTAGCGGGAAACAATGAGCAGTTCTTC. It codes for CASSGSGLAGNNEQFF.

The chain combines TRBV7-9 with TRBJ1-2; TRBD1 is a possible D gene (5 bases). CDR1 and CDR2 from the germline V gene are SEHNR and FQNEAQ (reference sequence). The CDR3 runs 15 residues. V was clipped by 5 bases and J by 8 bases, with 21 bases between them. The CDR3 bases are TGTGCCAGCAGCCTACAGACCGGGGGAATCCACGGCTACACCTTC. Its translation is CASSLQTGGIHGYTF.